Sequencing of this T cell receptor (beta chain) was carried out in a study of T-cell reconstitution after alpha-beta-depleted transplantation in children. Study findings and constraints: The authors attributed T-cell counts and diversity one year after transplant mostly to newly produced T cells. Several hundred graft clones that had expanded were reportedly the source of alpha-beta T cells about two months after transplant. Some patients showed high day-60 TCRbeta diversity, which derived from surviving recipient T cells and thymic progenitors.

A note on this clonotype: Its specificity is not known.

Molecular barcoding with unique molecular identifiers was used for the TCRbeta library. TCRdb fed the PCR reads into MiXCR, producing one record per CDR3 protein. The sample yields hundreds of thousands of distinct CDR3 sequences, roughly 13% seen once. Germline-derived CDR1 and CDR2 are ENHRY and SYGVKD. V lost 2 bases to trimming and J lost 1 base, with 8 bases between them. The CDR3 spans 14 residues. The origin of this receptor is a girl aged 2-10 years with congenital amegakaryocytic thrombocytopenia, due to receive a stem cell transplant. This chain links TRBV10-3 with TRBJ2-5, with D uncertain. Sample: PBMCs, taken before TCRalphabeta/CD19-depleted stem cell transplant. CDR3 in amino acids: CAISEVAAQETQYF. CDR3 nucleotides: TGTGCCATCAGTGAGGTTGCTGCCCAAGAGACCCAGTACTTC.